Judged by abundance, the clone carrying this T cell receptor (beta chain) is medium-sized. CDR3 length: 15 residues. J lost 8 bases, V lost 4 bases, and 7 bases had no gene match. Germline V lookup: CDR1 SGHDT, CDR2 YYEEEE. The sample belongs to a study of technical replicates of blood from a few donors. The method was immunoSEQ multiplex PCR; TCRdb's version includes in-frame clones alone and lacks a portion of them. Of approximately 80,000 clones in the sample, more than 85% were seen once. The chain has TRBV5-6 and TRBJ2-3; 13 bases map to TRBD2. The receptor was isolated from a human donor in good health. What was sequenced was T cells isolated from PBMCs. The CDR3 coding sequence is TGTGCCAGCAGCGCACTAGCGGGGGGGCTAGGTACGCAGTATTTT. Translation gives CASSALAGGLGTQYF.